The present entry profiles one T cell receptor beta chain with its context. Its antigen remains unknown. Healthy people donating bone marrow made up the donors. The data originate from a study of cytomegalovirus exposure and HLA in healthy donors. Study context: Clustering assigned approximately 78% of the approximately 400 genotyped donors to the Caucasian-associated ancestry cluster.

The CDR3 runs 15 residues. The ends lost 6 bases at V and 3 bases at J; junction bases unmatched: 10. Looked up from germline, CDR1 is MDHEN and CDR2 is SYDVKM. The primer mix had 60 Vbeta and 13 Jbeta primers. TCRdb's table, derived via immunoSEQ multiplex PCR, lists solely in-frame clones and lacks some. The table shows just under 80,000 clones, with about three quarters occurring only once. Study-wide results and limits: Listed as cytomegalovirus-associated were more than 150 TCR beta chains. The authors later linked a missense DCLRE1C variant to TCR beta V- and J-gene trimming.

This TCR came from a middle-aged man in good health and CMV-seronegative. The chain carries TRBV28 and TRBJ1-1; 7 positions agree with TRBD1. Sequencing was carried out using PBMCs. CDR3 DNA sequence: TGTGCCAGCAGCACTCACAGGGGAACCTACACTGAAGCTTTCTTT. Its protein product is CASSTHRGTYTEAFF.